Sequencing of this TCR beta chain was carried out in a study of T-cell reconstitution after alpha-beta-depleted transplantation in children. The library targeted TCRbeta and was prepared with unique molecular identifiers. TCRdb analysed the PCR reads with MiXCR anew, one entry per CDR3 protein. Of 780,000 or so distinct CDR3 sequences listed, approximately 15% are singletons. Per the germline V gene, CDR1 is MNHEY and CDR2 is SMNVEV (reference sequence). This CDR3 is built from 16 residues. The V end was cut by 3 bases, the J end by 2 bases, with 17 bases between. As to this clonotype: The antigen is unknown.

General observations from the study: Counts and diversity of T cells one year after transplant came mostly from newly produced T cells.

The receptor's source is a male patient younger than 18 who had a stem cell transplant for acute lymphoblastic leukemia, so the T cells may come from the graft donor. The genes are TRBV27 and TRBJ2-7; possible D gene TRBD2, 6 bases. Here the sequenced sample was PBMCs, mostly from graft donor cells, taken 360 days after TCRalphabeta/CD19-depleted stem cell transplant. The CDR3 region has the DNA TGTGCCAGCAGTTTCGTTCCCAGCGGGCTGACCTACGAGCAGTACTTC. This translates into CASSFVPSGLTYEQYF.